One and the same sample provided the 18 T cell receptor beta chains below, sequenced in a study of blood T cell repertoires in COVID-19. Here immunoSEQ multiplex PCR was the method, and the copy in TCRdb shows in-frame clones only, minus some. The table includes hundreds of thousands of clones, around 84% detected once. The sequenced material came from peripheral blood. All receptors derive from a man between 40 and 49 years old with acute or convalescent COVID-19.

The chain recombines TRBV7-2 with TRBJ1-3; 7 bases line up with TRBD1. The V gene's germline CDR1 is SGHTA and CDR2 FQGNSA. The CDR3 contains 15 residues. V shed 3 bases and J 0 bases; nucleotides not matched to a gene: 2. CDR3 sequence reads: CASSLDRFSGNTIYF. The CDR3 coding sequence is TGTGCCAGCAGCTTGGACAGGTTCTCTGGAAACACCATATATTTT.

Concerning this clone: Different DNA sequences within this sample yield the same CDR3. The chain has TRBV21-1 and TRBJ2-7; the D segment call TRBD2 is taken from the table without a DNA check. TRBV21-1 is described as a pseudogene. The CDR3 length is 14 residues. The CDR3 here is CASSKSGGGYEQYF. CDR3 coding DNA: TGTGCCAGCAGCAAATCGGGAGGTGGTTACGAGCAGTACTTC.

The V gene is TRBV18, the J gene TRBJ2-5; D is possibly TRBD1 (5 bases). The germline gives CDR1 KGHSH, CDR2 LQKENI. The CDR3 contains 12 residues. V was shortened by 5 bases and J by 5 bases, with 9 bases between the two germline ends. CDR3 bases: TGTGCCAGCTCAAAGGGGCCGGAGACCCAGTACTTC. As protein: CASSKGPETQYF.

This clone came up once. The rearrangement links TRBV6-5 to TRBJ1-5; 7 positions match TRBD1. Germline trimming cut 4 bases from V and 0 bases from J; bases unmatched to any gene: 6. Germline CDR1 reads MNHEY; CDR2 reads SVGAGI. There are 16 residues in the CDR3. The CDR3 bases are TGTGCCAGCAGTTTAGGGACAGCGCTTAGCAATCAGCCCCAGCATTTT. Its translation: CASSLGTALSNQPQHF.

This chain connects TRBV18 to TRBJ2-1; 10 nucleotides line up with TRBD1. The CDR3 is 15 amino acids. Germline loops: CDR1 KGHSH, CDR2 LQKENI. V gave up 1 base and J gave up 4 bases; unmatched junction bases: 1. CDR3 protein: CASSPRTGGYNEQFF. CDR3 coding DNA: TGTGCCAGCTCACCACGGACAGGGGGATACAATGAGCAGTTCTTC.

The rearrangement uses TRBV21-1 and TRBJ1-5. TRBV21-1 is deemed a pseudogene. The CDR3 covers 15 residues. The CDR3 DNA reads TGTGCCAGCAGCACCCGTAGGAGGTTTTTTCAGCCCCAGCATTTT. Translation: CASSTRRRFFQPQHF.

This chain joins TRBV7-3 and TRBJ2-2; TRBD1 might be the D (5 bases). CDR3 length equals 15 residues. Trimming left V 0 bases short and J 5 bases short, with 10 bases between. The germline V gene has CDR1 SGHTA and CDR2 FQGTGA. CDR3 region: CASSLTSGRTGELFF. In DNA, the CDR3 is TGTGCCAGCAGCTTAACGTCAGGGCGGACCGGGGAGCTGTTTTTT.

The chain is built from TRBV6-5 and TRBJ2-7; TRBD2 matches 11 bases. With 5 bases clipped from V and 3 bases from J, the junction kept 3 bases outside the gene matches. Germline CDR1 is MNHEY and CDR2 is SVGAGI. This CDR3 spans 14 amino acids. The CDR3 DNA sequence: TGTGCCAGCAGTCGCGGGACTAGCGGCTACGAGCAGTACTTC. This codes for CASSRGTSGYEQYF.

The V gene is TRBV30, the J gene TRBJ2-7; 7 bases match TRBD1. J lost 5 bases, V lost 7 bases, and 8 bases had no gene match. Germline values: CDR1 GTSNPN, CDR2 SVGIG (reference sequence). This CDR3 contains 12 residues. The CDR3 reads CALQTGRDEQYF. CDR3 DNA sequence: TGTGCCTTGCAGACAGGGCGGGACGAGCAGTACTTC.

The rearrangement joins TRBV27 to TRBJ1-1; D is perhaps TRBD1 (5 bases). There are 16 residues in the CDR3. The V and J ends lost 3 bases and 1 base respectively, with 15 bases between them. In germline, CDR1 is MNHEY, CDR2 SMNVEV (reference sequence). CDR3 in DNA: TGTGCCAGCAGTTTTCATGGGGCGGTCCCGAACACTGAAGCTTTCTTT. Translation gives CASSFHGAVPNTEAFF.

This chain connects TRBV5-1 to TRBJ1-1; D not certain. V was trimmed by 5 bases and J by 11 bases, leaving 7 bases between them. The CDR3 spans 9 residues. Per germline, CDR1 SGHRS and CDR2 YFSETQ. In DNA, the CDR3 is TGCGCCAGCAGTTTAGTCGCTTTCTTT. As protein: CASSLVAFF.

V and J are TRBV25-1 and TRBJ1-4; 7 nucleotides match TRBD1. The V gene end was trimmed by 3 bases and the J gene end by 11 bases; junction bases not matched to a gene: 12. CDR1 and CDR2 from the germline V gene are MGHDK and SYGVNS. This CDR3 has 15 residues. CDR3 coding DNA: TGTGCCAGCAGTGACGGGACAGCAAGTAATAGGAAACTGTTTTTT. Its protein product is CASSDGTASNRKLFF.

Points on this clone: The germline gene is not matched at one end of the junction; a read error may be the cause. The chain employs TRBV6-2 or TRBV6-3 and TRBJ2-1; possibly TRBD1 for D (5 bases). CDR1 is MNHEY and CDR2 is SVGEGT in the germline V gene. The CDR3 totals 14 residues. The CDR3 loop is CASSRQRSNNEQFF. As DNA, the CDR3 is TGTGCCAGCAGTAGACAGCGCTCCAACAATGAGCAGTTCTTC.

V is TRBV13 and J is TRBJ1-1; tentative D call: TRBD1 (5 bases). Germline-derived CDR1 and CDR2 are PRHDT and FYEKMQ (reference sequence). The CDR3 extends over 12 amino acids. V gave up 0 bases and J gave up 11 bases, with 10 bases separating them. CDR3 residues: CASSLGPQVAFF. The CDR3 DNA sequence: TGTGCCAGCAGCTTAGGCCCACAGGTGGCTTTCTTT.

The chain couples TRBV25-1 to TRBJ2-6; D is undetermined. Trimming cost V 5 bases and J 0 bases, with 2 bases left between them. Per the germline V gene, CDR1 is MGHDK and CDR2 is SYGVNS. The CDR3 runs to 13 residues. CDR3 in amino acids: CASSYSGANVLTF. As DNA, the CDR3 is TGTGCCAGCAGTTACTCTGGGGCCAACGTCCTGACTTTC.

The chain couples TRBV3-1 (or the pseudogene TRBV3-2) to TRBJ1-3; no reliable D call. The germline V gene encodes CDR1 LGHDT and CDR2 YNNKEL (reference sequence). This CDR3 region has 12 residues. Trimming took 5 bases from V and 6 from J, leaving 8 bases between them. The CDR3 region is CASSDYLNTIYF. The CDR3 DNA follows: TGTGCCAGCAGCGACTACTTAAACACCATATATTTT.

This clone was detected a few times. The chain uses TRBV5-1 and TRBJ1-4, with 7 bases matching TRBD1. The germline V gene encodes CDR1 SGHRS and CDR2 YFSETQ. This CDR3 region has 14 residues. After removal of 4 bases from V and 7 bases from J, the junction contained 7 bases not matched to a gene. The CDR3 here is CASSPRQGGEKLFF. CDR3 coding DNA: TGCGCCAGCAGCCCTCGACAGGGCGGTGAAAAACTGTTTTTT.

Judged by abundance, this clone is medium-sized. This chain uses TRBV9 with TRBJ2-1, with 7 bases fitting TRBD2. Losses at the gene ends were 4 bases for V and 0 bases for J; bases not matched to a gene: 4. Germline V gene data show CDR1 as SGDLS and CDR2 as YYNGEE. CDR3 length equals 15 residues. For the CDR3, the DNA is TGTGCCAGCAGCTCGAGCGGGGTCTCCTACAATGAGCAGTTCTTC. Its translation: CASSSSGVSYNEQFF.